This TCR beta chain came from a study of response to subunit inactivated influenza vaccine. This clonotype showed up just a few times. Germline CDR1 SGHDN, CDR2 FVKESK. Trimming took off 4 bases at V and 0 bases at J, with 10 bases between the two ends. This CDR3 has 16 residues. TCRdb processed the RT-PCR reads anew with MiXCR; each CDR3 protein has one entry. The data hold 860,000 or so distinct CDR3 sequences, with 21% observed a single time. The rearrangement joins TRBV14 to TRBJ2-6; D is unclear. This TCR was sampled from a man aged 45-60 years who received an inactivated influenza vaccine. Specimen: PBMCs from blood, collected around 5 days after vaccination. CDR3 protein: CASSPIHGSGANVLTF. In nucleotides, the CDR3 is TGTGCCAGCAGCCCCATACATGGCTCTGGGGCCAACGTCCTGACTTTC.